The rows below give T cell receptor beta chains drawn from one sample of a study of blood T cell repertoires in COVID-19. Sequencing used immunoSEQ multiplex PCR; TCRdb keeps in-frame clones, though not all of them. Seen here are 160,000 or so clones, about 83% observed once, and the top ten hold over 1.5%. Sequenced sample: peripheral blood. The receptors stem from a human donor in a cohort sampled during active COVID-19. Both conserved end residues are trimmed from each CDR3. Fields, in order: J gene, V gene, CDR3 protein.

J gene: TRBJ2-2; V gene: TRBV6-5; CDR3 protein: ASSYRQGYTGELF
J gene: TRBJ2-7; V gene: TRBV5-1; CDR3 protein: ASSLSVEQY
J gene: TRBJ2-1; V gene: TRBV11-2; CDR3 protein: ASSRTSGNSYNEQF
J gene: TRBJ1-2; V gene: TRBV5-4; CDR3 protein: ASSPQGDYGYT
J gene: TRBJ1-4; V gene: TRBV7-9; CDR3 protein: ASSFRDRGDEKLF
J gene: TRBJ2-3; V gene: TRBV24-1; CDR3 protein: ATSVPTSGRAGSTDTQY
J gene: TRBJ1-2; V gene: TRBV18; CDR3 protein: ASSPPSARQGRDGYT
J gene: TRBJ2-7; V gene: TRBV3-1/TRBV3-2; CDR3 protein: ASSPSLAEPPYEQY
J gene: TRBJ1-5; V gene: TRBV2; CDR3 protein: ASSPGTATYQPQH
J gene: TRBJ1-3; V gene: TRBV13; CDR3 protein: ASSLRVDRRGNTIY
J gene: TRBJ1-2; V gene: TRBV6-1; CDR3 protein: ASSEGRGQGYGYT